This T cell receptor (beta chain) was sequenced during a study of cytomegalovirus exposure and HLA in healthy donors. General study points: It was 150 to 200 TCR beta chains that were listed as cytomegalovirus-associated. Fewer N-insertions than the approximately 680-donor mean were reportedly shown by an Asian-associated ancestry cluster in a later analysis.

This CDR3 comprises 13 residues. Trimming removed 4 bases from V and 4 bases from J; junction bases left unmatched: 3. Germline V CDR1 and CDR2: MGHDK, SYGVNS. A note on this clone: What it binds is not known.

60 Vbeta and 13 Jbeta primers were used in PCR. The protocol was immunoSEQ multiplex PCR, while the TCRdb copy is restricted to in-frame clones and leaves out a portion. Of under 200,000 clones listed, around 74% are singletons. This clonotype was sampled from a female donor in good health and CMV-seronegative. The chain uses TRBV25-1 and TRBJ2-5; 7 nucleotides line up with TRBD1. The sequenced material came from PBMCs. The CDR3 loop is CASSGYRGETQYF. CDR3 nucleotides: TGTGCCAGCAGTGGGTACAGGGGAGAGACCCAGTACTTC.